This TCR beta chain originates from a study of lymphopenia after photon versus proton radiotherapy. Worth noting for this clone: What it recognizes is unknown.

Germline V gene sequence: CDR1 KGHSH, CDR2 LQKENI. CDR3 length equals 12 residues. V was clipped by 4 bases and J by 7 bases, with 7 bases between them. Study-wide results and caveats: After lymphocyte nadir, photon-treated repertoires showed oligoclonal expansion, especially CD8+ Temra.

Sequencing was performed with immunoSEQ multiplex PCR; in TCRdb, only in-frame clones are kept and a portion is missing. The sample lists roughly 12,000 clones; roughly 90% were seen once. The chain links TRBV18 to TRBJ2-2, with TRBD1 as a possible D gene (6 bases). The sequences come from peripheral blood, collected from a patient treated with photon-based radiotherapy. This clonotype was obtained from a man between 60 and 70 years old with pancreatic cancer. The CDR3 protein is CASSQGHGELFF. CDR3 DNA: TGTGCCAGCTCACAGGGACACGGGGAGCTGTTTTTT.